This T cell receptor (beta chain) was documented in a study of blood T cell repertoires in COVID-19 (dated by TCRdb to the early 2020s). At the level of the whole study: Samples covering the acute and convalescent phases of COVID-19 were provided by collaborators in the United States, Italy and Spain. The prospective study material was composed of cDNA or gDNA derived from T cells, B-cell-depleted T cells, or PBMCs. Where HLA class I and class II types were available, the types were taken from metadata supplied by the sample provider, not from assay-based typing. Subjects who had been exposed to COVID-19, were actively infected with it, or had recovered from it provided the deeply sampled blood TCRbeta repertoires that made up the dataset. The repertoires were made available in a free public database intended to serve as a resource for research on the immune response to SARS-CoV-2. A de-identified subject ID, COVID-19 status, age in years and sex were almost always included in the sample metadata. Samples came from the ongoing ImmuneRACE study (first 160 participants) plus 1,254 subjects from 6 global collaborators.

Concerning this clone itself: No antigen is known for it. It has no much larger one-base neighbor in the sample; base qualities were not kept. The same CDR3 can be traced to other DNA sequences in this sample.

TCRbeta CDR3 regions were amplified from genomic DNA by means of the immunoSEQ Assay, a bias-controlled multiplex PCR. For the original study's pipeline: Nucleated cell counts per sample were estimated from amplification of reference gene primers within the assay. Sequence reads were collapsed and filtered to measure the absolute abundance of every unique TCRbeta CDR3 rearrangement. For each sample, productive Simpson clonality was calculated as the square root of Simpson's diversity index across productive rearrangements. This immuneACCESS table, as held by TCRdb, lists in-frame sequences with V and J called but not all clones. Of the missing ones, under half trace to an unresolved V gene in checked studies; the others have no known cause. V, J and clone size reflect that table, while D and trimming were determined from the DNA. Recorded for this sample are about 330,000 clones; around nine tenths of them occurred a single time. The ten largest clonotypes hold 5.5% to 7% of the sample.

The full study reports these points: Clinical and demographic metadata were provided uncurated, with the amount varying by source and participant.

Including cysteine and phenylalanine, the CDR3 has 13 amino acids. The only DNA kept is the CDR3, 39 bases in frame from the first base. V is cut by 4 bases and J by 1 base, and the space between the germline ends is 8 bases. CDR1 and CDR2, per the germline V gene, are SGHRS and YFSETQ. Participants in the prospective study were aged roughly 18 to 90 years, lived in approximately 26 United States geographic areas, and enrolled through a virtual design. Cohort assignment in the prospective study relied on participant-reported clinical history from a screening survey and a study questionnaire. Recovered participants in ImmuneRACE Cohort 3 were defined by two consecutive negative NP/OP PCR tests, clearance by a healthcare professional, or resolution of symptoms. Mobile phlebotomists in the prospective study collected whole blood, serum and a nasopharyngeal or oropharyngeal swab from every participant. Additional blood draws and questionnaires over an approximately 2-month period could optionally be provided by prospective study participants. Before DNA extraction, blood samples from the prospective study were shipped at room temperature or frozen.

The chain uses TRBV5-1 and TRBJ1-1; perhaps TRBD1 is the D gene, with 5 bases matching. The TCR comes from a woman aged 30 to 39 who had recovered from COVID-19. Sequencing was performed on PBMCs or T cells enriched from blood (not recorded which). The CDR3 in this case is CASSPTGNTEAFF. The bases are TGCGCCAGCAGCCCCACAGGGAACACTGAAGCTTTCTTT.